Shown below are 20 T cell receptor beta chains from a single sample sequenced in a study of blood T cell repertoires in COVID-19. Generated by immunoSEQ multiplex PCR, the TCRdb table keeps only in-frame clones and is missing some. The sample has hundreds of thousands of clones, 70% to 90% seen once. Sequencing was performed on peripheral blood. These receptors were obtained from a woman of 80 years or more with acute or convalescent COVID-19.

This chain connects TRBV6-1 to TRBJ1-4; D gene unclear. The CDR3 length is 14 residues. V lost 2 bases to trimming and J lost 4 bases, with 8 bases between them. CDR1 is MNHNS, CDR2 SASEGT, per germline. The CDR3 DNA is TGTGCCAGCAGTGAAACAGTTTTTAATGAAAAACTGTTTTTT. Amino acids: CASSETVFNEKLFF.

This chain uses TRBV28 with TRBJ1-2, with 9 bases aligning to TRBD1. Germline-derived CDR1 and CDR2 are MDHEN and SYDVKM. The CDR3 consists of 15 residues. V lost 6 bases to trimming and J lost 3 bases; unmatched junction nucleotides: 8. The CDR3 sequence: CASRPGTGWDYGYTF. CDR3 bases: TGTGCCAGCAGGCCCGGGACAGGGTGGGACTATGGCTACACCTTC.

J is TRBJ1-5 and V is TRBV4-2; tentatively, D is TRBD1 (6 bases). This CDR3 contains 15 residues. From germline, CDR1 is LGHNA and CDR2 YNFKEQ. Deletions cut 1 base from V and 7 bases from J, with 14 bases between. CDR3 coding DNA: TGTGCCAGCAGCCAAGGGTCAACAGGGCTCCAGCCCCAGCATTTT. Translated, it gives CASSQGSTGLQPQHF.

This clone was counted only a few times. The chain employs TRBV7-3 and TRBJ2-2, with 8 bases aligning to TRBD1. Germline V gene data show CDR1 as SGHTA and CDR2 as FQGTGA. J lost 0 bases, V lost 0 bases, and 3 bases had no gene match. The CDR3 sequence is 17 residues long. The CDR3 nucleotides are TGTGCCAGCAGCTTAACGTCGGACAGGGCGAACACCGGGGAGCTGTTTTTT. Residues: CASSLTSDRANTGELFF. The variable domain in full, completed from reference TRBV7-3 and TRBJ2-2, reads GAGVSQTPSNKVTEKGKYVELRCDPISGHTALYWYRQSLGQGPEFLIYFQGTGAADDSGLPNDRFFAVRPEGSVSTLKIQRTERGDSAVYLCASSLTSDRANTGELFFGEGSRLTVL.

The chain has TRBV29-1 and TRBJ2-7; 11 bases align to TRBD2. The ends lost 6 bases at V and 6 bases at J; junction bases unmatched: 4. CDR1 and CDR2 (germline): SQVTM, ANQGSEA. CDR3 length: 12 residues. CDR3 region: CSVGTSGGEQYF. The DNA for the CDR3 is TGCAGCGTAGGGACTAGCGGAGGCGAGCAGTACTTC.

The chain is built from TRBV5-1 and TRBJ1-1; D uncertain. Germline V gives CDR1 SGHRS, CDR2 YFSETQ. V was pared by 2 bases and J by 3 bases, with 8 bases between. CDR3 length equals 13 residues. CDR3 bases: TGCGCCAGCAGCTTCCTGAGAGACACTGAAGCTTTCTTT. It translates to CASSFLRDTEAFF.

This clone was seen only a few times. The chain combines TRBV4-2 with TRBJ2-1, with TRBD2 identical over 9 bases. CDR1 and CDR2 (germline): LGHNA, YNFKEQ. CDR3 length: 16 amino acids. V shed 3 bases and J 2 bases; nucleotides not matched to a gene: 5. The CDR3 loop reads CASSHGSGGAYNEQFF. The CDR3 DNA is TGTGCCAGCAGCCACGGTAGCGGGGGCGCCTACAATGAGCAGTTCTTC.

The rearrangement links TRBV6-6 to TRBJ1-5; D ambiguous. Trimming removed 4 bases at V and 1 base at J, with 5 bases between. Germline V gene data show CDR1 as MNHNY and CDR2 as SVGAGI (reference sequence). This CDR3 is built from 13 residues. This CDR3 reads CASSWESNQPQHF. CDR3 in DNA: TGTGCCAGCAGTTGGGAGAGCAATCAGCCCCAGCATTTT.

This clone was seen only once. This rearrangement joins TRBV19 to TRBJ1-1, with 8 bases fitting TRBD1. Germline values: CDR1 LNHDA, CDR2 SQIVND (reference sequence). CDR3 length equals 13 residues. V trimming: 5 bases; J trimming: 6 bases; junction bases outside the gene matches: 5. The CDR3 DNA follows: TGTGCCAGTAGTCTTCAGGGGGCTGCTGAAGCTTTCTTT. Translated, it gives CASSLQGAAEAFF. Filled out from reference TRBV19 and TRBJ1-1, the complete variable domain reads DGGITQSPKYLFRKEGQNVTLSCEQNLNHDAMYWYRQDPGQGLRLIYYSQIVNDFQKGDIAEGYSVSREKKESFPLTVTSAQKNPTAFYLCASSLQGAAEAFFGQGTRLTVV.

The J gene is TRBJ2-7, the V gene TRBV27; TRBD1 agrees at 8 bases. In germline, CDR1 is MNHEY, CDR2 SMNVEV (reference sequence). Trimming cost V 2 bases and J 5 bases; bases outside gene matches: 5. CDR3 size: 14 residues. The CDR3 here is CASSLGQGGNEQYF. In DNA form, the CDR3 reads TGTGCCAGCAGTTTAGGACAGGGAGGAAACGAGCAGTACTTC.

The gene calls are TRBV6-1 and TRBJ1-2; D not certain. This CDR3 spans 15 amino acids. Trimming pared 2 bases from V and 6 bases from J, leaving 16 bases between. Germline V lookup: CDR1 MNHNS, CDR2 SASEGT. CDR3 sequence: CASSETQTDFDGYTF. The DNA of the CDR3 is TGTGCCAGCAGTGAAACGCAAACTGATTTTGATGGCTACACCTTC.

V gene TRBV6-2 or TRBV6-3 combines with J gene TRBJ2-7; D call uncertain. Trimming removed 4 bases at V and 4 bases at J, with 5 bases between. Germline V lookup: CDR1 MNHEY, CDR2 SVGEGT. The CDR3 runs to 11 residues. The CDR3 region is CASSSLYEQYF. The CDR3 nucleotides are TGTGCCAGCAGTTCCCTTTACGAGCAGTACTTC.

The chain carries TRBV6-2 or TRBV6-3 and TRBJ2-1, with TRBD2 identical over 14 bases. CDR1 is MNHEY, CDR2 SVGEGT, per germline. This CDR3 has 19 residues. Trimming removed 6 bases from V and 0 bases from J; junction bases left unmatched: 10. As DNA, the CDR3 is TGTGCCAGCAGCCTCGGACTAGCGGGGGGCCCAAGCTCCTACAATGAGCAGTTCTTC. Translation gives CASSLGLAGGPSSYNEQFF.

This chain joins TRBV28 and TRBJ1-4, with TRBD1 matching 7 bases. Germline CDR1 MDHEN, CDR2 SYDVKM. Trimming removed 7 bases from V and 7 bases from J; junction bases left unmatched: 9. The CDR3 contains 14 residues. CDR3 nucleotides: TGTGCCAGCACCCATTACGGGGACAGTGAAAAACTGTTTTTT. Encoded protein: CASTHYGDSEKLFF.

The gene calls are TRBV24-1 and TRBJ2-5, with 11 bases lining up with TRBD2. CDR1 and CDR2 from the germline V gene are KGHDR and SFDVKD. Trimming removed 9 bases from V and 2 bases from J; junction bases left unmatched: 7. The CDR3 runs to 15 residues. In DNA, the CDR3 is TGTGCCACCCCAACCGGGACTAGCGGACAAGAGACCCAGTACTTC. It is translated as CATPTGTSGQETQYF.

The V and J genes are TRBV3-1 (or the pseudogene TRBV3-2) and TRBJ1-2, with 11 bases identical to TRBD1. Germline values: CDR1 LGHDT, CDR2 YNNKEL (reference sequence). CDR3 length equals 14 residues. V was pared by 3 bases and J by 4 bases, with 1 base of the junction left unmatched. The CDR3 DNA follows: TGTGCCAGCAGCCAGGGGACAGGGGGCTATGGCTACACCTTC. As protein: CASSQGTGGYGYTF.

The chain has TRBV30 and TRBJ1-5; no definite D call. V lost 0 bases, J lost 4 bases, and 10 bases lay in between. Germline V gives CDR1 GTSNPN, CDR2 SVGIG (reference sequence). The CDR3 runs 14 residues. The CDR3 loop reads CAWSVEPLNQPQHF. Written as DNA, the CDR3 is TGTGCCTGGAGTGTAGAACCCCTAAATCAGCCCCAGCATTTT.

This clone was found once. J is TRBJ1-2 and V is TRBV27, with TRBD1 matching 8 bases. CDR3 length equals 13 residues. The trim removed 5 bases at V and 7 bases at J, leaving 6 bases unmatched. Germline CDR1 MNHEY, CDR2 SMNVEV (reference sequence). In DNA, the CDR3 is TGTGCCAGCAGTGAACGGACAGGGTCTGGCTACACCTTC. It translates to CASSERTGSGYTF.

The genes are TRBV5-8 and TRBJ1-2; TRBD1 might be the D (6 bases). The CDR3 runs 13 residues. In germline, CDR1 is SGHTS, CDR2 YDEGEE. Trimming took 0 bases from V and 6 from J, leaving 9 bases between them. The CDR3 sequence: CASSLEAGDGYTF. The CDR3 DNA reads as TGTGCCAGCAGCTTGGAGGCAGGGGATGGCTACACCTTC.

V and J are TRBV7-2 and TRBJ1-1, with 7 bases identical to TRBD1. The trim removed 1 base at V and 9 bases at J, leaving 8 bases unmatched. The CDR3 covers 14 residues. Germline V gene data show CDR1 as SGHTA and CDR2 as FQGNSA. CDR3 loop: CASSLDRAGGKAFF. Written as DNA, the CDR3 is TGTGCCAGCAGCTTAGATAGGGCAGGGGGTAAAGCTTTCTTT. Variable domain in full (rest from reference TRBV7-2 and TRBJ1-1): GAGVSQSPSNKVTEKGKDVELRCDPISGHTALYWYRQSLGQGLEFLIYFQGNSAPDKSGLPSDRFSAERTGGSVSTLTIQRTQQEDSAVYLCASSLDRAGGKAFFGQGTRLTVV.